A single sample gave rise to the 14 T cell receptor beta chains below, sequenced in a study of T cells expressing NK-cell markers. TCRdb reprocessed the 5' RACE reads, keeping one entry per CDR3 protein, no DNA. Reported are over 100,000 distinct CDR3 sequences; the ten largest clones contain roughly 18%. Sequenced sample: blood T cells: a sorted CD56 or NKG2C T cell subset, CD4+ or CD8+ T cells, or bulk PBMC T cells (not recorded which). All receptors derive from a woman aged 18-69 years in good health.

Here the CDR3 reads CASRGALAALPDTQYF. The chain carries TRBV5-8 and TRBJ2-3; without DNA, the TCRdb call of TRBD2 cannot be checked. This CDR3 comprises 16 residues. Germline V lookup: CDR1 SGHTS, CDR2 YDEGEE.

This rearrangement joins TRBV5-1 to TRBJ2-5; TCRdb's D gene call, TRBD1, goes unchecked for lack of DNA. The CDR3 runs to 13 residues. Germline assignment: CDR1 SGHRS and CDR2 YFSETQ. This CDR3 is CASSPPQYETQYF.

The rearrangement joins TRBV28 to TRBJ1-5. The CDR3 extends over 13 amino acids. The germline gives CDR1 MDHEN, CDR2 SYDVKM. CDR3 residues: CASTLPDSQPQHF. Full variable domain (outside the CDR3, taken from reference TRBV28 and TRBJ1-5): DVKVTQSSRYLVKRTGEKVFLECVQDMDHENMFWYRQDPGLGLRLIYFSYDVKMKEKGDIPEGYSVSREKKERFSLILESASTNQTSMYLCASTLPDSQPQHFGDGTRLSIL.

The chain links TRBV7-6 to TRBJ2-2; TCRdb picks TRBD2, but there is no DNA to check that call. Germline CDR1 SGHVS, CDR2 FNYEAQ. The CDR3 spans 14 residues. The CDR3 loop is CASSRGLAGLELFF.

The chain uses TRBV5-4 and TRBJ2-3; TCRdb calls TRBD2, which cannot be checked without DNA. Per the germline V gene, CDR1 is SGHNT and CDR2 is YYREEE (reference sequence). The CDR3 runs 16 residues. This CDR3 is CASSLSGIASTDTQYF.

The chain has TRBV3-1 and TRBJ2-3; the D call of TRBD2 rests on TCRdb alone, since no DNA is present to check it. CDR1 and CDR2 (germline): LGHDT, YNNKEL (reference sequence). The CDR3 runs to 15 residues. CDR3 sequence: CASSLRTSGTDTQYF.

V and J are TRBV29-1 and TRBJ1-1; TCRdb picks TRBD1, but there is no DNA to check that call. Germline assignment: CDR1 SQVTM and CDR2 ANQGSEA. The CDR3 sequence is 11 residues long. CDR3 loop: CSGGAWAEAFF.

The chain is built from TRBV27 and TRBJ2-1; TCRdb indicates TRBD2, and absent DNA this call remains unverified. The CDR3 is made up of 14 amino acids. Germline V CDR1 and CDR2: MNHEY, SMNVEV (reference sequence). The CDR3 region is CASSSGDSYNEQFF.

The V call is TRBV27, the J call TRBJ2-3; TCRdb returns TRBD1, unconfirmable since there is no DNA. The germline gives CDR1 MNHEY, CDR2 SMNVEV (reference sequence). The CDR3 spans 15 residues. The CDR3 sequence is CASSGRTGGTDTQYF.

The rearrangement joins TRBV25-1 to TRBJ2-5; checking the TCRdb D call of TRBD1 is not possible without DNA. CDR1 and CDR2 from the germline V gene are MGHDK and SYGVNS. The CDR3 extends over 16 amino acids. The CDR3 region is CASSEFPGFSQETQYF. The full variable domain, completed using reference TRBV25-1 and TRBJ2-5, is EADIYQTPRYLVIGTGKKITLECSQTMGHDKMYWYQQDPGMELHLIHYSYGVNSTEKGDLSSESTVSRIRTEHFPLTLESARPSHTSQYLCASSEFPGFSQETQYFGPGTRLLVL.

The gene calls are TRBV4-3 and TRBJ2-1; TCRdb reports TRBD2, a call that lacks DNA to check it against. The germline gives CDR1 LGHNA, CDR2 YSLEER. The CDR3 is 16 amino acids. Here the CDR3 reads CASSQGERGGFNEQFF.

V gene TRBV4-3 combines with J gene TRBJ1-2. The CDR3 has 16 amino acids. Germline V gene sequence: CDR1 LGHNA, CDR2 YSLEER. The CDR3 loop is CASSHTWMEIPYGYTF.

V is TRBV5-4 and J is TRBJ1-6; TCRdb returns TRBD1, unconfirmable since there is no DNA. The CDR3 extends over 15 amino acids. CDR1 is SGHNT and CDR2 is YYREEE in the germline V gene (reference sequence). Here the CDR3 reads CASSTRTENNSPLHF.

The chain uses TRBV4-3 and TRBJ1-1; TCRdb returns TRBD1, unconfirmable since there is no DNA. Germline V lookup: CDR1 LGHNA, CDR2 YSLEER. The CDR3 has 17 residues. CDR3 residues: CASSQDSGGQAYTEAFF.